The clone carrying this T cell receptor (beta chain) was picked up one time. Its specificity is not known. One junction end disagrees with the germline gene, perhaps due to a read error. The data were taken from a study of blood T cells in healthy people across ages. Findings of the study overall: In older individuals, TCR beta diversity per million T cells was lower, falling roughly linearly with age. Long-lived and aged donors differed, with more naive CD4+ cells and higher diversity in the long-lived. There was no known CMV status for donors, so expanded clonotype changes were possibly confounded.

Donor samples were obtained from healthy Caucasian individuals from Russia, aged about 6 to 90. The use of a sample-barcoded 5' primer and a J-beta primer mix characterized a second PCR of about 6 to 12 cycles. Each CDR3 protein gets one entry after TCRdb re-called the 5' RACE reads with MiXCR. Among about 900,000 distinct CDR3 sequences listed, about 48% were seen once. The germline V gene has CDR1 LGHNA and CDR2 YSLEER. CDR3 size: 16 residues. Sequencing was performed on blood. The chain couples TRBV4-3 to TRBJ2-7; no definite D call. This sequence was found in a man between 25 and 39 years old in good health. The CDR3 nucleotides are TGCGCCAGCGGCCAAGATCTCGGAGTGAGCTCCTACGAGCAGTACTTC. Protein sequence: CASGQDLGVSSYEQYF.